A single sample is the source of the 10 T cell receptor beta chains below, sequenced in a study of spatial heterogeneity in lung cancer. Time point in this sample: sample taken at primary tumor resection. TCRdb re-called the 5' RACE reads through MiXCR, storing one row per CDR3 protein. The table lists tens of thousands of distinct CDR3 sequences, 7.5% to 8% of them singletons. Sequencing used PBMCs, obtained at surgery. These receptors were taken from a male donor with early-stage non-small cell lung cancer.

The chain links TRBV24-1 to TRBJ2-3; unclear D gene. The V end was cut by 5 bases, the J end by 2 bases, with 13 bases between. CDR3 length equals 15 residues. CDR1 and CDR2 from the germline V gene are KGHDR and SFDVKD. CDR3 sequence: CATSGVSGSTDTQYF. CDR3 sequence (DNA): TGTGCCACCAGTGGAGTCAGTGGGTCCACAGATACGCAGTATTTT.

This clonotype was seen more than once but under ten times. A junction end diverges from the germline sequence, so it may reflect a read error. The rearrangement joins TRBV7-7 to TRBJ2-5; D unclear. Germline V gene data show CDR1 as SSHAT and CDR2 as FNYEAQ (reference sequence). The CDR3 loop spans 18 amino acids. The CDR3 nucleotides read TGTGCTAGCAGCTATAGAGTAGCACCGACTGTAGGCCAAGAGACCCAGTACTTC. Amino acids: CASSYRVAPTVGQETQYF.

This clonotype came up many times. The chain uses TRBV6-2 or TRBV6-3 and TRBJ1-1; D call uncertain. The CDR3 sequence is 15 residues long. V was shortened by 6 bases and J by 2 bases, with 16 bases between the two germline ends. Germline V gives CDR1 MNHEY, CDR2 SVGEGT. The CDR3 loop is CASSYPGRANTEAFF. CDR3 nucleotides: TGTGCCAGCAGCTACCCGGGGAGGGCTAACACTGAAGCTTTCTTT.

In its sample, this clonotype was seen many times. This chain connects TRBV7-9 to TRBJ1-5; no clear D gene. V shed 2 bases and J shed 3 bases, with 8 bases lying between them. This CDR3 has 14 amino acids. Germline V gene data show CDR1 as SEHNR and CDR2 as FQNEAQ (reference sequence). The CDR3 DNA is TGTGCCAGCAGCTTAAACAGCATCAATCAGCCCCAGCATTTT. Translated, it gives CASSLNSINQPQHF.

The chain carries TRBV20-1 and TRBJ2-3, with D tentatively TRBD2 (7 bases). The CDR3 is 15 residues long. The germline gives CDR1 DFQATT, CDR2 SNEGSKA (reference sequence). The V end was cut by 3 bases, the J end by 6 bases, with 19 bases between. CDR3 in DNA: TGCAGTGCTAGGATTGGCAAGGGGGGGCTGGATACGCAGTATTTT. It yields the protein CSARIGKGGLDTQYF.

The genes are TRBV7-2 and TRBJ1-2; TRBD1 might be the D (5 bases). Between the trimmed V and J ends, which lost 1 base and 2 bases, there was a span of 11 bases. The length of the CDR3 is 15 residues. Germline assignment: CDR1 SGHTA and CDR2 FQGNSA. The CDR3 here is CASSLELGANYGYTF. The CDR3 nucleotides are TGTGCCAGCAGCTTAGAGTTAGGGGCCAACTATGGCTACACCTTC.

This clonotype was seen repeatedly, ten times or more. CDR3 sequence (DNA): TGTGCCAGTAGTGGGGGCCAGGGCTCTAGGAATTCACCCCTCCACTTT. Its translation is CASSGGQGSRNSPLHF. V usage is TRBV19 and J usage is TRBJ1-6, with a weak D call TRBD1 (6 bases). This CDR3 has 16 residues. Trimming took off 5 bases at V and 7 bases at J, with 18 bases between the two ends. Germline values: CDR1 LNHDA, CDR2 SQIVND (reference sequence).

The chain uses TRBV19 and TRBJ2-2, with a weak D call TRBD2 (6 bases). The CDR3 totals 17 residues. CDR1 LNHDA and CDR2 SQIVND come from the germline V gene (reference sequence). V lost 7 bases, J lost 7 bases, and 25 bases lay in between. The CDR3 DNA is TGTGCCAGTAACACTAGCCCCGGAGGGCTTGCTGGCGGGGAGCTGTTTTTT. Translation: CASNTSPGGLAGGELFF.

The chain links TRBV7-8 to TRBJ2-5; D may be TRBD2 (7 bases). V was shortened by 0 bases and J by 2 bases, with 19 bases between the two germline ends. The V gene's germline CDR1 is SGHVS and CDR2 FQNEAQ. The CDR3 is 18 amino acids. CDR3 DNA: TGTGCCAGCAGCTTAGCGGGGGGGGCCCCACGGGGACAAGAGACCCAGTACTTC. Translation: CASSLAGGAPRGQETQYF.

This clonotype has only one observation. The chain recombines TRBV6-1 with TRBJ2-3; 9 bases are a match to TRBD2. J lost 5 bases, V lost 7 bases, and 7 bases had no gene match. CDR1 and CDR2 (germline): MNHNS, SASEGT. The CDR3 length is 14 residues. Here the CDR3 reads CASMRGGTIDTQYF. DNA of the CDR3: TGTGCCAGCATGCGGGGGGGCACAATAGATACGCAGTATTTT.